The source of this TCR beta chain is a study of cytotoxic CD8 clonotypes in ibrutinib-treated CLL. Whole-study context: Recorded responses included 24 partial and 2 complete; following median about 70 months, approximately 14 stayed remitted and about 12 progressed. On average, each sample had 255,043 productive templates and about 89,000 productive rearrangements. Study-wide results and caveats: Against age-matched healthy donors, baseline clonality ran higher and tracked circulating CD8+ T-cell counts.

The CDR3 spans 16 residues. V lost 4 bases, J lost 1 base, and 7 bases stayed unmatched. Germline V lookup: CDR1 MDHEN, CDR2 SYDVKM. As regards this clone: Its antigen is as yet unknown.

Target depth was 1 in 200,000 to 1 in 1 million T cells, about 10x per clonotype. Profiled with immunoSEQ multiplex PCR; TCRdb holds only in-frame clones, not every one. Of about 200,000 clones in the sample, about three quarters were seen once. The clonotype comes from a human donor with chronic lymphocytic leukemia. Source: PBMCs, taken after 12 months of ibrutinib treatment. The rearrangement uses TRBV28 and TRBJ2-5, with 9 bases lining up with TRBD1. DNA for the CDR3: TGTGCCAGCAGTTCCGTCGGGGGACAGGGCCAAGAGACCCAGTACTTC. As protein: CASSSVGGQGQETQYF.